What follows describes a single T cell receptor beta chain. Its target antigen remains unknown. One base away there is no much larger clone; base qualities are not given. The library was prepared using the immunoSEQ multiplex PCR assay. The table comes from immuneACCESS by way of TCRdb, which keeps in-frame sequences with V and J called. Part of the clones is missing from these tables; in studies checked, under half for an unresolved V gene and the rest for unknown reasons. Across this sample there are 70,000 to 80,000 clones, with 92% seen only once. The top ten hold 3% to 4.5% of the sample. The data stem from a study of T cell changes during pregnancy in multiple sclerosis (dated by TCRdb to between 2019 and 2020). At the level of the whole study: The study looked at changes in the T cell repertoire across pregnancy in women with multiple sclerosis.

V is cut back by 6 bases and J by 2 bases, with 2 bases in the junction unmatched. The CDR3 sequence holds 15 residues, the cysteine and phenylalanine included. Just the 45-base CDR3 DNA is kept, in frame starting at base 1. As encoded in the germline V gene (reference sequence), CDR1 is LNHDA while CDR2 is SQIVND. Sequenced here: peripheral blood, sampled after pregnancy. The rearrangement combines TRBV19 with TRBJ2-1; TRBD2 aligns with 12 central bases. This TCR was sampled from a female donor in good health, enrolled as a control in a pregnancy study. The CDR3 protein is CASSPSGRAYNEQFF. The nucleotide sequence is given as TGTGCCAGTAGCCCTAGCGGGAGGGCCTACAATGAGCAGTTCTTC.